The clone carrying this TCR beta chain was observed many times. Its target is unknown. Read data end 3 residues before the CDR3 end; the end is taken from the germline J gene. Trimming shortened V by 3 bases and J by 2 bases, and 10 bases separated the two germline ends. CDR1 and CDR2 (germline): LNHDA, SQIVND (reference sequence). The CDR3 runs 14 residues. Sequencing was performed with immunoSEQ multiplex PCR; in TCRdb, only in-frame clones are kept and a portion is missing. Observed in the sample are around 25,000 clones, none of them singletons. The sample belongs to a study of T cell clonality in common variable immunodeficiency. Whole-study findings and limits: Fewer deletions and N-nucleotide insertions were reportedly seen in common variable immunodeficiency TCR beta sequences.

Blood came from CVID subjects not ill and not taking immunomodulatory or immunosuppressive medication. The chain has TRBV19 and TRBJ1-1; D not certain. This TCR came from a human donor with common variable immunodeficiency. Source material: peripheral blood mononuclear cells. CDR3 DNA (partial): TGTGCCAGTAGTATCCCGAATGGCAACACTGAA. As protein: CASSIPNGNTE. The CDR3 as a whole reads CASSIPNGNTEAFF.